The sample holds many counts of the clone carrying this TCR beta chain. From germline, CDR1 is KGHDR and CDR2 SFDVKD. V lost 6 bases to trimming and J lost 0 bases; unmatched junction nucleotides: 5. The CDR3 is 15 residues long. The cDNA was generated by 5'RACE with 10-nucleotide random UMIs. Over 190 million TCR-beta sequences, together covering 15-18 subjects, were produced by every individual sequencing run that was carried out. Using its own MiXCR run on the 5' RACE reads, TCRdb lists one record per CDR3 protein. This table holds approximately 51,000 distinct CDR3 sequences, about 3.5% found once. Unsorted libraries were generated from 2 million PBMCs held at -80 degrees C. This entry belongs to a study of neurological immune-mediated disorders.

The sequence derives from a man aged 35-49 years with multiple sclerosis. The chain combines TRBV24-1 with TRBJ2-3; 7 bases match TRBD2. The sequenced sample was PBMCs. The CDR3 reads CATSRAGPSTDTQYF. DNA for the CDR3: TGTGCCACCAGTCGAGCGGGGCCTAGCACAGATACGCAGTATTTT.